This T cell receptor (beta chain) was obtained from a study of neurological immune-mediated disorders. From the 5' RACE reads, TCRdb called clonotypes with MiXCR, one entry per CDR3 protein. The table records around 67,000 distinct CDR3 sequences, 4% to 6% of them present only once. The CDR3 runs 15 residues. Trimming left V 2 bases short and J 1 base short, with 12 bases between. CDR1 and CDR2 (germline): SGHRS, YFSETQ. This clonotype was counted many times. The unsorted libraries were made from 2 million PBMCs kept at -80 C. V usage is TRBV5-1 and J usage is TRBJ1-1; a possible D gene is TRBD1 (6 bases). The source material was PBMCs. This TCR was sampled from a man aged 18 to 30 with multiple sclerosis. CDR3 DNA sequence: TGCGCCAGCAGCTTTCGTCCACAGGGGAACACTGAAGCTTTCTTT. It encodes CASSFRPQGNTEAFF.